This T cell receptor (beta chain) was obtained from a study of human T cells and chemical hapten exposure. Study summary: Subjects had 2% DPC placed on roughly 2 cm by roughly 2 cm of upper inner arm skin for sensitization. Patients additionally received therapeutic doses of diphenylcyclopropenone on the scalp once a week, and this continued throughout the roughly 25-week study.

Per germline, CDR1 SQVTM and CDR2 ANQGSEA. Trimming removed 3 bases from V and 3 bases from J, with 5 bases in between. The CDR3 is 11 residues long. Time point meaning: pre-sensitization, week 0. Treatment in this sample: therapeutic diphenylcyclopropenone sensitization with weekly scalp DPC. Study results and caveats: Alopecia in all donors means immunity may differ from healthy individuals.

The library tagged each cDNA molecule with unique molecular identifiers. TCRdb independently ran MiXCR on the RACE reads; one entry per CDR3 protein. The repertoire has under 300,000 distinct CDR3 sequences, approximately 7.5% of them found once; the top ten carry less than 1.5%. Points on this clonotype: Its antigen is currently unknown.

The sample in question was whole blood, obtained in connection with sensitization to the hapten diphenylcyclopropenone (DPC). The TCR was taken from a man aged 18 to 30 with alopecia areata. Some clones in this sample may be carry-over from other donors' samples. The rearrangement uses TRBV29-1 and TRBJ1-1, with D uncertain. CDR3 in DNA: TGCAGCGTTGAGAGAGACACTGAAGCTTTCTTT. Encoded protein: CSVERDTEAFF.